The rows below give T cell receptor beta chains drawn from one sample of a study of blood T cell repertoires in COVID-19. Libraries were prepared by immunoSEQ multiplex PCR; TCRdb keeps only in-frame clonotypes and omits some of them. The sample lists over 110,000 clones; roughly 88% were seen once. The sequencing input was peripheral blood. Receptors originate from a human donor in a cohort sampled during active COVID-19. CDR3s include the opening cysteine and the closing phenylalanine or tryptophan. The D gene is left open where the match is weak. Size values are once, few and many counts, or a class for expanded clones, and some rows have none.

CDR3nt: TGCGCCACCGGGACATTCGGAGGAACCGGGGAGCTGTTTTTT
CDR3aa: CATGTFGGTGELFF
v_gene: TRBV5-1
abundance: -
j_gene: TRBJ2-2
d_gene: -

CDR3nt: TGTGCCAGCAGCTTCGGGGGGGACTACGAGCAGTACTTC
CDR3aa: CASSFGGDYEQYF
v_gene: TRBV11-2
abundance: -
j_gene: TRBJ2-7
d_gene: TRBD2

CDR3nt: TGTGCTAGTGGTTCCGGACAGGGGCCGCAAGAGACCCAGTACTTC
CDR3aa: CASGSGQGPQETQYF
v_gene: TRBV12-5
abundance: -
j_gene: TRBJ2-5
d_gene: TRBD1

CDR3nt: TGTGCCAGCAGCTACGCCCGGGACAGGGGGCCCGAATCTATGAACACTGAAGCTTTCTTT
CDR3aa: CASSYARDRGPESMNTEAFF
v_gene: TRBV5-5
abundance: -
j_gene: TRBJ1-1
d_gene: TRBD1

CDR3nt: TGTGCCAGCAGTTTACAGGGGTTCGAAAAACTGTTTTTT
CDR3aa: CASSLQGFEKLFF
v_gene: TRBV12-3/TRBV12-4
abundance: few
j_gene: TRBJ1-4
d_gene: -

CDR3nt: TGTGCCAGTAGTTTCGCGGGGAAGACCGGGGAGCTGTTTTTT
CDR3aa: CASSFAGKTGELFF
v_gene: TRBV19
abundance: -
j_gene: TRBJ2-2
d_gene: -

CDR3nt: TGTGCCACCAGCCAAACCGGGGGTTCGAGGCAGTACTTC
CDR3aa: CATSQTGGSRQYF
v_gene: TRBV24-1
abundance: -
j_gene: TRBJ2-7
d_gene: -

CDR3nt: TGTGCCTGGGGACTAGGGGTTAGCTATGGCTACACCTTC
CDR3aa: CAWGLGVSYGYTF
v_gene: TRBV30
abundance: -
j_gene: TRBJ1-2
d_gene: -

CDR3nt: TGTGCCAGCAGCGGGGGACAGGGGCCTAGCAATCAGCCCCAGCATTTT
CDR3aa: CASSGGQGPSNQPQHF
v_gene: TRBV7-2
abundance: -
j_gene: TRBJ1-5
d_gene: TRBD1

CDR3nt: TGTGCCAGCCTTCGGGAACCGGTTACTGAAGCTTTCTTT
CDR3aa: CASLREPVTEAFF
v_gene: TRBV7-2
abundance: -
j_gene: TRBJ1-1
d_gene: -

CDR3nt: TGTGCCAGCAGTTTATTGGGCAGTAATGAAAAACTGTTTTTT
CDR3aa: CASSLLGSNEKLFF
v_gene: TRBV27
abundance: -
j_gene: TRBJ1-4
d_gene: -

CDR3nt: TGTGCCAGCAGTTTTGGGAGCACCGCGGGCACTGAAGCTTTCTTT
CDR3aa: CASSFGSTAGTEAFF
v_gene: TRBV27
abundance: -
j_gene: TRBJ1-1
d_gene: -

CDR3nt: TGTGCCAGCGGGAGAGACGGGGGGAGCTCCTACAATGAGCAGTTCTTC
CDR3aa: CASGRDGGSSYNEQFF
v_gene: TRBV2
abundance: -
j_gene: TRBJ2-1
d_gene: TRBD2

CDR3nt: TGTGCCAGCAGTGATCCGGACAGGGGAGGGGGTCAGCCCCAGCATTTT
CDR3aa: CASSDPDRGGGQPQHF
v_gene: TRBV2
abundance: -
j_gene: TRBJ1-5
d_gene: TRBD1

CDR3nt: TGTGCCAGCAGTCCAACACCCGGGACAAGGACCTACGAGCAGTACTTC
CDR3aa: CASSPTPGTRTYEQYF
v_gene: TRBV27
abundance: -
j_gene: TRBJ2-7
d_gene: -

CDR3nt: TGTGCCATCAGTGATGAGTGGTGGTCCATGAACACTGAAGCTTTCTTT
CDR3aa: CAISDEWWSMNTEAFF
v_gene: TRBV10-3
abundance: -
j_gene: TRBJ1-1
d_gene: -

CDR3nt: TGTGCCAGCAGCTTGGGTTCAGGGGAAGTATCCTACGAGCAGTACTTC
CDR3aa: CASSLGSGEVSYEQYF
v_gene: TRBV5-8
abundance: -
j_gene: TRBJ2-7
d_gene: -

CDR3nt: TGTGCCAGCAGCTCACAAGGACAGCCTTTCTATGGCTACACCTTC
CDR3aa: CASSSQGQPFYGYTF
v_gene: TRBV5-4
abundance: -
j_gene: TRBJ1-2
d_gene: -

CDR3nt: TGTGCCAGCAGTCCCCCGCGGGTCCAGGGCAATCAGCCCCAGCATTTT
CDR3aa: CASSPPRVQGNQPQHF
v_gene: TRBV27
abundance: few
j_gene: TRBJ1-5
d_gene: -

CDR3nt: TGTGCCAGCAGATTTCCGGGACTAGTATTTTCCAATGAGCAGTTCTTC
CDR3aa: CASRFPGLVFSNEQFF
v_gene: TRBV2
abundance: -
j_gene: TRBJ2-1
d_gene: TRBD2

CDR3nt: TGTGCCAGCTCCGGGACAGCTACCTACGAGCAGTACTTC
CDR3aa: CASSGTATYEQYF
v_gene: TRBV6-5
abundance: -
j_gene: TRBJ2-7
d_gene: TRBD1

CDR3nt: TGTGCCAAAAATTCGGGACTAGCGGCCTCTTACAATGAGCAGTTCTTC
CDR3aa: CAKNSGLAASYNEQFF
v_gene: TRBV2
abundance: -
j_gene: TRBJ2-1
d_gene: TRBD2

CDR3nt: TGCGCCAGCAGCTTGGGGCGGTACTCCTACGAGCAGTACTTC
CDR3aa: CASSLGRYSYEQYF
v_gene: TRBV5-1
abundance: -
j_gene: TRBJ2-7
d_gene: -

CDR3nt: TGTGCCAGCAGTTACTCCGGGACAGGCGGCTACGAGCAGTACTTC
CDR3aa: CASSYSGTGGYEQYF
v_gene: TRBV6-5
abundance: -
j_gene: TRBJ2-7
d_gene: TRBD1

CDR3nt: TGTGCCAGCACCTCCGGGACAGCGAGCTACACCTTC
CDR3aa: CASTSGTASYTF
v_gene: TRBV6-6
abundance: -
j_gene: TRBJ1-2
d_gene: TRBD1

CDR3nt: TGTGCCAGCTCATCGGTTTCCGGGACAGCTGAGACCCAGTACTTC
CDR3aa: CASSSVSGTAETQYF
v_gene: TRBV18
abundance: -
j_gene: TRBJ2-5
d_gene: TRBD1

CDR3nt: TGTGCCAGCAGTTACTCGGTCGGGACCCAGGGGGAAAAACTGTTTTTT
CDR3aa: CASSYSVGTQGEKLFF
v_gene: TRBV6-5
abundance: -
j_gene: TRBJ1-4
d_gene: -

CDR3nt: TGTGCCAGCAGCCCCGCACAGGGGGCGCGGGAGACCCAGTACTTC
CDR3aa: CASSPAQGARETQYF
v_gene: TRBV5-4
abundance: -
j_gene: TRBJ2-5
d_gene: TRBD1

CDR3nt: TGTGCCAGCAGCAGGAGTTCCGGGACAGTCTTCTCTGGGGCCAACGTCCTGACTTTC
CDR3aa: CASSRSSGTVFSGANVLTF
v_gene: TRBV21-1
abundance: -
j_gene: TRBJ2-6
d_gene: -

CDR3nt: TGCGCCAGCAGCTTGGCGGGGGGAACAGATACGCAGTATTTT
CDR3aa: CASSLAGGTDTQYF
v_gene: TRBV5-1
abundance: -
j_gene: TRBJ2-3
d_gene: TRBD2

CDR3nt: TGTGCCAGTAGTATAGCGGAGGGGCTCCGCGGCTACACCTTC
CDR3aa: CASSIAEGLRGYTF
v_gene: TRBV19
abundance: -
j_gene: TRBJ1-2
d_gene: -

CDR3nt: TGCGCCAGCGAAGCCCGAATTGGACAGGGGCACTCCTACGAGCAGTACTTC
CDR3aa: CASEARIGQGHSYEQYF
v_gene: TRBV10-2
abundance: -
j_gene: TRBJ2-7
d_gene: TRBD1

CDR3nt: TGTGCCACCAGCAGAGACGGTACTTCTGGAAACACCATATATTTT
CDR3aa: CATSRDGTSGNTIYF
v_gene: TRBV15
abundance: few
j_gene: TRBJ1-3
d_gene: -

CDR3nt: TGTGCCAGCAGACGGGGACAGAATAATTCACCCCTCCACTTT
CDR3aa: CASRRGQNNSPLHF
v_gene: TRBV2
abundance: -
j_gene: TRBJ1-6
d_gene: TRBD1

CDR3nt: TGTGCCAGCAGCGTCGAGGCCCTGAACACTGAAGCTTTCTTT
CDR3aa: CASSVEALNTEAFF
v_gene: TRBV9
abundance: few
j_gene: TRBJ1-1
d_gene: -

CDR3nt: TGTGCCAGCCGACGAGGGGGAACCGGGGAGCTGTTTTTT
CDR3aa: CASRRGGTGELFF
v_gene: TRBV11-3
abundance: -
j_gene: TRBJ2-2
d_gene: -

CDR3nt: TGCGCCAGCAGTCGACTTAGCAATCAGCCCCAGCATTTT
CDR3aa: CASSRLSNQPQHF
v_gene: TRBV4-1
abundance: -
j_gene: TRBJ1-5
d_gene: -

CDR3nt: TGCGCCAGCAGCCAAACCGGGACAGGGGCCTACGAGCAGTACTTC
CDR3aa: CASSQTGTGAYEQYF
v_gene: TRBV4-1
abundance: -
j_gene: TRBJ2-7
d_gene: TRBD1

CDR3nt: TGTGCCAGCAGTTATCGGCCAGCGGGGTACGAGCAGTACTTC
CDR3aa: CASSYRPAGYEQYF
v_gene: TRBV6-5
abundance: -
j_gene: TRBJ2-7
d_gene: TRBD2

CDR3nt: TGCGCCAGCAGCTCGACTAGCGGGCCGGTAGCCAAAAACATTCAGTACTTC
CDR3aa: CASSSTSGPVAKNIQYF
v_gene: TRBV5-1
abundance: -
j_gene: TRBJ2-4
d_gene: TRBD2

CDR3nt: TGTGCCAGCAGTTACATCAGCTATAATTCACCCCTCCACTTT
CDR3aa: CASSYISYNSPLHF
v_gene: TRBV6-2/TRBV6-3
abundance: few
j_gene: TRBJ1-6
d_gene: -

CDR3nt: TGTGCCAGCAGTGCGACCTGGACTGTGAAAGAGACCCAGTACTTC
CDR3aa: CASSATWTVKETQYF
v_gene: TRBV7-2
abundance: -
j_gene: TRBJ2-5
d_gene: -

CDR3nt: TGTGCCAGCCCAACTAGACAGGACAGCTCCTACGAGCAGTACTTC
CDR3aa: CASPTRQDSSYEQYF
v_gene: TRBV3-1/TRBV3-2
abundance: once
j_gene: TRBJ2-7
d_gene: -

CDR3nt: TGTGCCATCACTAGTTCTAGAGCGGGTAGCACAGATACGCAGTATTTT
CDR3aa: CAITSSRAGSTDTQYF
v_gene: TRBV10-3
abundance: -
j_gene: TRBJ2-3
d_gene: -

CDR3nt: TGTGCCAGCAGCGTAGGACAGGGGGCGGGTCAGCCCCAGCATTTT
CDR3aa: CASSVGQGAGQPQHF
v_gene: TRBV9
abundance: -
j_gene: TRBJ1-5
d_gene: TRBD1